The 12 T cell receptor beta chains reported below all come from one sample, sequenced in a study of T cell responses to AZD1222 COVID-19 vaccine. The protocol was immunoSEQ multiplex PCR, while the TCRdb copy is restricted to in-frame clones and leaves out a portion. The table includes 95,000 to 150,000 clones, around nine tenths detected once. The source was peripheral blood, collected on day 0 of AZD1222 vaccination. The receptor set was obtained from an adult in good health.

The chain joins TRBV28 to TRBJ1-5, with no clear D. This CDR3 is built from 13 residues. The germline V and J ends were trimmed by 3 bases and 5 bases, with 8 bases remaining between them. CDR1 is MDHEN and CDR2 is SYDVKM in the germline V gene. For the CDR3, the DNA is TGTGCCAGCAGTTTTATTGGGGATCAGCCCCAGCATTTT. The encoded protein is CASSFIGDQPQHF.

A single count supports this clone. The CDR3 bases are TGTGCCACCTCTCCCAGCGGGAAGGGTGGAGCCGGGGAGCTGTTTTTT. It encodes CATSPSGKGGAGELFF. The genes are TRBV24-1 and TRBJ2-2; 7 bases align to TRBD2. V was pared by 9 bases and J by 6 bases, with 15 bases of the junction left unmatched. The germline V gene has CDR1 KGHDR and CDR2 SFDVKD. The CDR3 totals 16 residues.

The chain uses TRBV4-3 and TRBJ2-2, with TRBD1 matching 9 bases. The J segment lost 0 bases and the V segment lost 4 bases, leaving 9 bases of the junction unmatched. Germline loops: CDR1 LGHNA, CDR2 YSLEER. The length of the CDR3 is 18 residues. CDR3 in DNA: TGCGCCAGCAGCCTCTACCTTAGGACAGGGGCGAACACCGGGGAGCTGTTTTTT. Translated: CASSLYLRTGANTGELFF.

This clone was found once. The CDR3 is CASSQDRGPFKPLHF. CDR3 DNA: TGTGCCAGCAGCCAAGACAGGGGACCCTTCAAGCCCCTCCACTTT. The chain combines TRBV3-1 (or the pseudogene TRBV3-2) with TRBJ1-6; D is perhaps TRBD1 (6 bases). Trimming cost V 0 bases and J 13 bases, with 16 bases left between them. CDR1 is LGHDT and CDR2 is YNNKEL in the germline V gene (reference sequence). This CDR3 comprises 15 residues.

CDR3 sequence: CASSLGQGRGGFLEAFF. CDR3 coding DNA: TGTGCCAGCAGTCTCGGACAGGGGAGAGGTGGTTTTCTAGAAGCTTTCTTT. V gene TRBV9 combines with J gene TRBJ1-1; 9 nucleotides align to TRBD1. V was clipped by 5 bases and J by 8 bases; unmatched bases: 19. CDR3 size: 17 residues. CDR1 is SGDLS, CDR2 YYNGEE, per germline. Full variable domain (outside the CDR3, taken from reference TRBV9 and TRBJ1-1): DSGVTQTPKHLITATGQRVTLRCSPRSGDLSVYWYQQSLDQGLQFLIQYYNGEERAKGNILERFSAQQFPDLHSELNLSSLELGDSALYFCASSLGQGRGGFLEAFFGQGTRLTVV.

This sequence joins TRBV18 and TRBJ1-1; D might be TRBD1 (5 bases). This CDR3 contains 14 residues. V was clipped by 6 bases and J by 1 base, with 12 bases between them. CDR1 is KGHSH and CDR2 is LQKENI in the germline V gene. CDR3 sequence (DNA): TGTGCCAGCTCCCGATCGACAGAGAACACTGAAGCTTTCTTT. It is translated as CASSRSTENTEAFF.

This CDR3 is CARGAGTNNSPLHF. The CDR3 DNA follows: TGTGCCAGGGGGGCGGGGACAAATAATTCACCCCTCCACTTT. The chain employs TRBV2 and TRBJ1-6; possibly TRBD1 for D (6 bases). This CDR3 spans 14 amino acids. CDR1 and CDR2 (germline): SNHLY, FYNNEI. V was pared by 9 bases and J by 5 bases, with 14 bases between.

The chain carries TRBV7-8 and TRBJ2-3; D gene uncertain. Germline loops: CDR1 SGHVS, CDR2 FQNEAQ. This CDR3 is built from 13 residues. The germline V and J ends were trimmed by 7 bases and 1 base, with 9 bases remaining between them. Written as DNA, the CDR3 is TGTGCCAGCACTCGGACCCGCACAGATACGCAGTATTTT. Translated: CASTRTRTDTQYF.

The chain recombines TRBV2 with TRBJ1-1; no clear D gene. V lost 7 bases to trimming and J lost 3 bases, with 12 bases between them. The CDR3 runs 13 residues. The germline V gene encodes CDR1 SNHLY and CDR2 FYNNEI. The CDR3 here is CASKRDRDTEAFF. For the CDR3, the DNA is TGTGCCAGCAAAAGGGATAGGGACACTGAAGCTTTCTTT.

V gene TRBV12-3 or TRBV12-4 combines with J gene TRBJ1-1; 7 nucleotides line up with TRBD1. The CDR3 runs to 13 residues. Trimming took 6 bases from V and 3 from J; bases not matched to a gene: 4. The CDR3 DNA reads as TGTGCCAGCAGCCGACAGGGTTACACTGAAGCTTTCTTT. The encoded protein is CASSRQGYTEAFF.

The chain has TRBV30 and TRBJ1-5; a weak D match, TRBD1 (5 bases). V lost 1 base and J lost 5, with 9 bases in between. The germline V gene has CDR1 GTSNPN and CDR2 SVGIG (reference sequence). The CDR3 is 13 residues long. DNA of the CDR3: TGTGCCTGGAGTGGCGGGGCAGATCAGCCCCAGCATTTT. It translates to CAWSGGADQPQHF.

CDR3 protein: CASSQLAGDGTDTQYF. CDR3 nucleotide sequence: TGCGCCAGCAGCCAACTAGCGGGTGACGGCACAGATACGCAGTATTTT. V and J are TRBV4-3 and TRBJ2-3; 8 bases map to TRBD2. CDR3 length: 16 amino acids. The trim removed 2 bases at V and 1 base at J, leaving 5 bases unmatched. CDR1 LGHNA and CDR2 YSLEER come from the germline V gene.